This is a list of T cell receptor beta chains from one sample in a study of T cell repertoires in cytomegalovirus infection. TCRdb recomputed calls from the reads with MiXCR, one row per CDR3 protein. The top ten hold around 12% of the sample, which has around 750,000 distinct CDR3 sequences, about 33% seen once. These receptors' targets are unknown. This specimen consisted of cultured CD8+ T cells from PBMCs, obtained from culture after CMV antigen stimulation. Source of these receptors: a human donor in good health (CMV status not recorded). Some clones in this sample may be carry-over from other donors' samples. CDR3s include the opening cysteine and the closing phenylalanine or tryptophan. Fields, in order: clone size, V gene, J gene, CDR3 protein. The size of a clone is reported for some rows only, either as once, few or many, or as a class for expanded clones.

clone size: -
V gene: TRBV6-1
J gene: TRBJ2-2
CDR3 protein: CAQAVLSGELFF

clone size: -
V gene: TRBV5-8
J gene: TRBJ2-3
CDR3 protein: CASSLYSGATDTQYF

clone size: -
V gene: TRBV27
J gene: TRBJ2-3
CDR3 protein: CASSLQDPRSTDTQYF

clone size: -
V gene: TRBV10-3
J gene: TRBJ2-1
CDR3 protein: CAISEGRFSYNEQFF

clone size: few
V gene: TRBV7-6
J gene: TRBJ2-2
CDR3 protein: CASSLTLGGVSFARNTGELFF

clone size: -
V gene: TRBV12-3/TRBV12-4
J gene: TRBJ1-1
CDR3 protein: CAIGGGMNTEAFF

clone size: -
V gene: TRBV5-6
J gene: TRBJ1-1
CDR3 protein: CASSLGSFGGITEAFF

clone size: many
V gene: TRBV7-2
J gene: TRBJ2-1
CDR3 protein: CASINYPGNEQFF

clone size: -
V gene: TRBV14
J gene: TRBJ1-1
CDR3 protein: CASSLRDSGLGTEAFF

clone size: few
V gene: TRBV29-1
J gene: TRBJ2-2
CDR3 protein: CSVDRQGKTGELFF

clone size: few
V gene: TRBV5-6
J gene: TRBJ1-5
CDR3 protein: CASSLAGTLIDQPQHF

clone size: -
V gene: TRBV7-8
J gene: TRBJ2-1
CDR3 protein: CASSLAWSGEQFF

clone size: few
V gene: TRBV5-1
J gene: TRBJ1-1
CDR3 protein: CASSLDGTGGVNEAFF

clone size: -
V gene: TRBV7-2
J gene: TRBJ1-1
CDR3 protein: CASSLEGATGGQGTEAFF

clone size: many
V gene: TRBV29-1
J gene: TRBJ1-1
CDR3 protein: CSAAPRMNTEAFF

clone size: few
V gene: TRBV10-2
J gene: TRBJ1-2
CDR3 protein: CASMGQGVYGYTF

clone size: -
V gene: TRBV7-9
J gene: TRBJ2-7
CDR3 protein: CAGSPISDEQYF

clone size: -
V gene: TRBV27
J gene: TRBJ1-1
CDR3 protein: CASSPRPPGNTEAFF

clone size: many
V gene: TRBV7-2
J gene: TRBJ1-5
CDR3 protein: CASSPGSGSANQPQHF

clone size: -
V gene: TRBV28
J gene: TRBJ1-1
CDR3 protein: CATDLVNTEAFF

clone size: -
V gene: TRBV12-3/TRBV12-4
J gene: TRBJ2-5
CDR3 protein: CASSSEYRGETQYF

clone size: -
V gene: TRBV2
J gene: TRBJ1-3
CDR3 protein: CVSTDGQGGGNTIYF